The 21 T cell receptor beta chains below were found in one sample sequenced in a study of Ad26.COV2.S vaccination and SARS-CoV-2 variants. The treatment: 15 to 20 received Ad26.COV2.S at low or high dose, single or two shots; about 5 received placebo; per-sample allocation not given. All samples were drawn on day 63, counting from the first vaccine or placebo injection. This table comes from immunoSEQ multiplex PCR, and its TCRdb copy is limited to in-frame clones, with some not included. Of 300,000 to 400,000 clones listed, 80% to 90% were seen once; the top ten hold roughly 3.6%. Sample: peripheral blood, taken in a trial of Ad26.COV2.S vaccine versus placebo. The source of these receptors is a person aged 18-65 years who received the Ad26.COV2.S COVID-19 vaccine or a placebo.

This clone was observed once. The V call is TRBV19, the J call TRBJ1-4, with D possibly TRBD1 on 5 matching bases. This CDR3 region has 15 residues. V gave up 5 bases and J gave up 8 bases, with 18 bases separating them. In germline, CDR1 is LNHDA, CDR2 SQIVND (reference sequence). CDR3 sequence (DNA): TGTGCCAGTAGTGAACCGGGACGGGAAGGGGAAAAACTGTTTTTT. Its translation: CASSEPGREGEKLFF.

As for this clone: Compared with germline, one end of the junction differs, possibly owing to a read error. The chain links TRBV5-6 to TRBJ1-1, with D maybe TRBD1 (5 bases). The CDR3 loop spans 14 amino acids. Germline V gene lookup returns CDR1 SGHDT and CDR2 YYEEEE. The CDR3 region has the DNA TGTGTCAGCAGCTTGTTTCAAGGGACCACTGAAGCTTTCTTT. Residues: CVSSLFQGTTEAFF. The whole variable domain, filled in from reference TRBV5-6 and TRBJ1-1, reads DAGVTQSPTHLIKTRGQQVTLRCSPKSGHDTVSWYQQALGQGPQFIFQYYEEEERQRGNFPDRFSGHQFPNYSSELNVNALLLGDSALYLCVSSLFQGTTEAFFGQGTRLTVV.

The gene calls are TRBV19 and TRBJ2-6; maybe TRBD1 (6 bases). Germline assignment: CDR1 LNHDA and CDR2 SQIVND (reference sequence). This CDR3 has 15 residues. V was cut by 6 bases and J by 9 bases, with 18 bases left in between. The CDR3 nucleotides read TGTGCCAGTAGGGGCCCGGGACAAACATACAACGTCCTGACTTTC. Translating it yields CASRGPGQTYNVLTF.

This chain uses TRBV27 with TRBJ2-5; 8 nucleotides agree with TRBD2. The germline V gene encodes CDR1 MNHEY and CDR2 SMNVEV (reference sequence). V shed 3 bases, J shed 1 base, and the junction held 7 bases outside the gene matches. CDR3 length: 16 amino acids. CDR3 region: CASSFFPGGPQETQYF. The CDR3 region has the DNA TGTGCCAGCAGTTTTTTCCCGGGGGGGCCCCAAGAGACCCAGTACTTC.

The chain has TRBV6-5 and TRBJ1-4; TRBD1 matches at 8 bases. With 3 bases clipped from V and 4 bases from J, the junction kept 4 bases outside the gene matches. CDR1 MNHEY and CDR2 SVGAGI come from the germline V gene. The CDR3 sequence is 15 residues long. The CDR3 loop reads CASSYFGQGNEKLFF. CDR3 bases: TGTGCCAGCAGTTATTTCGGACAGGGTAATGAAAAACTGTTTTTT.

V usage is TRBV27 and J usage is TRBJ1-4; 11 nucleotides line up with TRBD1. Trimming removed 3 bases from V and 6 bases from J; junction bases left unmatched: 9. The V gene's germline CDR1 is MNHEY and CDR2 SMNVEV (reference sequence). This CDR3 has 17 amino acids. The CDR3 coding sequence is TGTGCCAGCAGTTTCAATGGGACAGGGGGATTTGATGAAAAACTGTTTTTT. Translation gives CASSFNGTGGFDEKLFF. Looking up the rest from reference TRBV27 and TRBJ1-4 gives the full variable domain: EAQVTQNPRYLITVTGKKLTVTCSQNMNHEYMSWYRQDPGLGLRQIYYSMNVEVTDKGDVPEGYKVSRKEKRNFPLILESPSPNQTSLYFCASSFNGTGGFDEKLFFGSGTQLSVL.

V gene TRBV24-1 combines with J gene TRBJ2-1; TRBD1 might be the D (6 bases). The CDR3 runs 15 residues. Germline CDR1 is KGHDR and CDR2 is SFDVKD. V dropped 3 bases and J dropped 0 bases, with 8 bases sitting between them. The chain's CDR3 is CATSDKGGSYNEQFF. DNA for the CDR3: TGTGCCACCAGTGATAAAGGGGGCTCCTACAATGAGCAGTTCTTC.

The V gene is TRBV7-9, the J gene TRBJ1-2; D gene uncertain. V was pared by 2 bases and J by 3 bases, with 10 bases between. This CDR3 contains 14 residues. The germline gives CDR1 SEHNR, CDR2 FQNEAQ (reference sequence). The CDR3 sequence: CASSLRAEYYGYTF. As DNA, the CDR3 is TGTGCCAGCAGCTTAAGGGCAGAGTACTATGGCTACACCTTC.

This chain uses TRBV11-1 with TRBJ2-1; the D call may be TRBD1 or TRBD2 (5 bases each). This CDR3 is built from 16 residues. Trimming pared 5 bases from V and 3 bases from J, leaving 17 bases between. Germline V CDR1 and CDR2: SGHAT, FQDESV (reference sequence). CDR3 nucleotide sequence: TGTGCCAGCAGCACTCCAGAGAGGGGCGACTACAATGAGCAGTTCTTC. This codes for CASSTPERGDYNEQFF.

The rearrangement links TRBV30 to TRBJ1-6; D gene unclear. V lost 0 bases to trimming and J lost 4 bases, with 10 bases between them. The CDR3 is made up of 15 amino acids. Germline CDR1 GTSNPN, CDR2 SVGIG (reference sequence). CDR3 nucleotides: TGTGCCTGGAGTGTACTGACTGCATATAATTCACCCCTCCACTTT. This codes for CAWSVLTAYNSPLHF. Using reference TRBV30 and TRBJ1-6 for the parts outside the CDR3, the full variable domain is SQTIHQWPATLVQPVGSPLSLECTVEGTSNPNLYWYRQAAGRGLQLLFYSVGIGQISSEVPQNLSASRPQDRQFILSSKKLLLSDSGFYLCAWSVLTAYNSPLHFGNGTRLTVT.

The gene calls are TRBV29-1 and TRBJ2-3; TRBD2 aligns across 7 bases. The CDR3 has 15 residues. The V and J ends lost 3 bases and 7 bases, in that order; junction bases with no gene match: 13. The germline CDR1 and CDR2 sequences are SQVTM and ANQGSEA. CDR3 in DNA: TGCAGCGTTGACTCCGGAAGCGGGGTTGGAAATACGCAGTATTTT. Its protein is CSVDSGSGVGNTQYF.

The V call is TRBV11-2, the J call TRBJ2-7; 7 nucleotides line up with TRBD1. Germline lookup yields CDR1 SGHAT and CDR2 FQNNGV. The CDR3 length is 15 residues. Unmatched junction bases numbered 5, after V lost 3 bases and J lost 0 bases. This chain's CDR3 is CASSFGQVSSYEQYF. DNA of the CDR3: TGTGCCAGCAGCTTCGGACAGGTTAGCTCCTACGAGCAGTACTTC. Combining the CDR3 with reference TRBV11-2 and TRBJ2-7 gives the whole variable domain EAGVAQSPRYKIIEKRQSVAFWCNPISGHATLYWYQQILGQGPKLLIQFQNNGVVDDSQLPKDRFSAERLKGVDSTLKIQPAKLEDSAVYLCASSFGQVSSYEQYFGPGTRLTVT.

As regards this clone: Other DNA variants within this sample encode the same CDR3. The CDR3 spells CASSAGTGNTEAFF. CDR3 sequence (DNA): TGTGCCAGCAGCGCCGGGACAGGGAACACTGAAGCTTTCTTT. The chain employs TRBV7-3 and TRBJ1-1; 8 nucleotides align to TRBD1. The length of the CDR3 is 14 residues. J lost 1 base, V lost 5 bases, and 3 bases had no gene match. Germline CDR1 is SGHTA and CDR2 is FQGTGA. The full variable domain, in which reference TRBV7-3 and TRBJ1-1 provide the parts outside the CDR3, is GAGVSQTPSNKVTEKGKYVELRCDPISGHTALYWYRQSLGQGPEFLIYFQGTGAADDSGLPNDRFFAVRPEGSVSTLKIQRTERGDSAVYLCASSAGTGNTEAFFGQGTRLTVV.

The chain recombines TRBV9 with TRBJ1-2, with D hard to call. The V end lost 0 bases, the J end lost 4 bases, and 19 bases lay between the germline ends. Germline lookup yields CDR1 SGDLS and CDR2 YYNGEE. The length of the CDR3 is 17 residues. The DNA of the CDR3 is TGTGCCAGCAGCGTAGGACCGGGAGCAGACACCCTCTATGGCTACACCTTC. It specifies CASSVGPGADTLYGYTF.

This clone was picked up one time. The chain uses TRBV5-6 and TRBJ2-7; D could derive from TRBD1 or TRBD2 (5 bases each). Per germline, CDR1 SGHDT and CDR2 YYEEEE. The ends were cut back, 0 bases at V and 0 bases at J, with 10 bases in the middle. The CDR3 extends over 15 amino acids. CDR3 nucleotides: TGTGCCAGCAGCTTGGTGAGGGGCAACTCCTACGAGCAGTACTTC. It encodes CASSLVRGNSYEQYF.

V and J are TRBV29-1 and TRBJ2-3; 9 bases match TRBD1. Germline V lookup: CDR1 SQVTM, CDR2 ANQGSEA. The J segment lost 1 base and the V segment lost 6 bases, leaving 2 bases of the junction unmatched. CDR3 size: 13 residues. The CDR3 here is CSVRTGGTDTQYF. DNA for the CDR3: TGCAGCGTGAGGACAGGGGGCACAGATACGCAGTATTTT.

V usage is TRBV11-2 and J usage is TRBJ2-2; D is undetermined. Trimming left V 1 base short and J 0 bases short, with 9 bases between. Germline V gene data show CDR1 as SGHAT and CDR2 as FQNNGV. CDR3 length equals 16 residues. CDR3 in amino acids: CASSLVLGSNTGELFF. The CDR3, as DNA: TGTGCCAGCAGCTTAGTTCTGGGGTCGAACACCGGGGAGCTGTTTTTT.

Here the CDR3 reads CASSPTARVYEQYF. The CDR3 coding sequence is TGTGCCAGCAGCCCTACGGCCAGGGTCTACGAGCAGTACTTC. This rearrangement joins TRBV3-1 (or the pseudogene TRBV3-2) to TRBJ2-7, with a possible D match to TRBD1 (5 bases). The V end lost 4 bases, the J end lost 3 bases, and 13 bases lay between the germline ends. CDR1 is LGHDT, CDR2 YNNKEL, per germline (reference sequence). The CDR3 runs 14 residues.

A few counts support this clone. The chain is built from TRBV5-8 and TRBJ1-2; no definite D call. Trimming pared 0 bases from V and 8 bases from J, leaving 8 bases between. This CDR3 contains 12 residues. Germline V gene sequence: CDR1 SGHTS, CDR2 YDEGEE. As DNA, the CDR3 is TGTGCCAGCAGCTTGGGGCGGATCGGCTACACCTTC. Its translation is CASSLGRIGYTF. The full variable domain, rest sourced from reference TRBV5-8 and TRBJ1-2, is EAGVTQSPTHLIKTRGQQATLRCSPISGHTSVYWYQQALGLGLQFLLWYDEGEERNRGNFPPRFSGRQFPNYSSELNVNALELEDSALYLCASSLGRIGYTFGSGTRLTVV.

This clone was seen only once. This chain uses TRBV5-1 with TRBJ2-5, with D unclear. The germline V and J ends were trimmed by 3 bases and 2 bases, with 5 bases remaining between them. The germline V gene has CDR1 SGHRS and CDR2 YFSETQ. CDR3 size: 12 residues. The CDR3 nucleotides read TGCGCCAGCAGCTGGGAACAAGAGACCCAGTACTTC. Amino acids: CASSWEQETQYF.

This chain joins TRBV5-6 and TRBJ1-3; weak D call: TRBD1 (6 bases). Germline V gene lookup returns CDR1 SGHDT and CDR2 YYEEEE. Trimming pared 4 bases from V and 0 bases from J, leaving 14 bases between. The CDR3 loop spans 16 amino acids. The CDR3 region is CASSRGQIYSGNTIYF. The CDR3 region has the DNA TGTGCCAGCAGCCGGGGACAAATCTACTCTGGAAACACCATATATTTT. The variable domain in full, with the rest retrieved from reference TRBV5-6 and TRBJ1-3, is DAGVTQSPTHLIKTRGQQVTLRCSPKSGHDTVSWYQQALGQGPQFIFQYYEEEERQRGNFPDRFSGHQFPNYSSELNVNALLLGDSALYLCASSRGQIYSGNTIYFGEGSWLTVV.